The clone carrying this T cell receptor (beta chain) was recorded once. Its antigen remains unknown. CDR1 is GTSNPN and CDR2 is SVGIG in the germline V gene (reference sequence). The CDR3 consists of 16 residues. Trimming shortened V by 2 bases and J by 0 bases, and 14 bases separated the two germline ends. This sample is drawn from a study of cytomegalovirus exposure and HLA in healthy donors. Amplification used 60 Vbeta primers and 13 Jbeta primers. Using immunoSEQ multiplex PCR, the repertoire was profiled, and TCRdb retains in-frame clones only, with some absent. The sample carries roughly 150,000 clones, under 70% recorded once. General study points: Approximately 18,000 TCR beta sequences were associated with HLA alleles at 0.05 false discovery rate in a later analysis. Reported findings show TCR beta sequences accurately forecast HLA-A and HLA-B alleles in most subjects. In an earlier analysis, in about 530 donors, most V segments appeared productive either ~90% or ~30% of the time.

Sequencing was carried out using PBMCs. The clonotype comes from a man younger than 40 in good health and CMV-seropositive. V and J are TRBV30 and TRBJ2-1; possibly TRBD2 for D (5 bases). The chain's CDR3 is CAWSSGLLSSYNEQFF. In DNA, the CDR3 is TGTGCCTGGAGTTCCGGACTTCTGAGCTCCTACAATGAGCAGTTCTTC.